These 15 T cell receptor beta chains originate from one sample sequenced in a study of blood T cell dynamics during melanoma immunotherapy. Specified time point: week 3, after first cycle of checkpoint inhibitor. Profiling relied on immunoSEQ multiplex PCR, and the TCRdb table lists in-frame clones only, not all of them. The sample includes 4,300 or so clones, approximately 91% of them seen just once. The material was blood, obtained from a patient treated with checkpoint blockade. The origin of the receptors is a human donor with melanoma.

This chain connects TRBV2 to TRBJ2-7; D is possibly TRBD2 (6 bases). Trimming shortened V by 7 bases and J by 6 bases, and 16 bases separated the two germline ends. CDR1 is SNHLY, CDR2 FYNNEI, per germline. The CDR3 has 13 amino acids. For the CDR3, the DNA is TGTGCCAGCAAAATGGGAGGTGCGAGCGAGCAGTACTTC. Its translation is CASKMGGASEQYF. Full variable domain (remainder filled in from reference TRBV2 and TRBJ2-7): EPEVTQTPSHQVTQMGQEVILRCVPISNHLYFYWYRQILGQKVEFLVSFYNNEISEKSEIFDDQFSVERPDGSNFTLKIRSTKLEDSAMYFCASKMGGASEQYFGPGTRLTVT.

V gene TRBV28 combines with J gene TRBJ1-5, with D unresolved. The CDR3 loop spans 12 amino acids. Germline values: CDR1 MDHEN, CDR2 SYDVKM. V lost 6 bases to trimming and J lost 9 bases, with 12 bases between them. The CDR3 protein is CASSSYAGPQHF. The CDR3 DNA reads TGTGCCAGCAGCTCTTACGCCGGGCCCCAGCATTTT.

This clone was detected only once. This chain connects TRBV5-1 to TRBJ2-7; 14 bases fit TRBD2. The trim removed 7 bases at V and 7 bases at J, leaving 13 bases unmatched. Per the germline V gene, CDR1 is SGHRS and CDR2 is YFSETQ. CDR3 length equals 16 residues. CDR3 nucleotides: TGCGCCAGCGAAGGGCCGGGACTAGCGGGAGTAAAAGAGCAGTACTTC. Its translation: CASEGPGLAGVKEQYF.

This clone has more than one count but fewer than ten. The chain links TRBV6-1 to TRBJ1-2; D is possibly TRBD1 (6 bases). CDR3 length: 11 amino acids. From germline, CDR1 is MNHNS and CDR2 SASEGT. V was cut by 10 bases and J by 2 bases, with 8 bases left in between. The CDR3 DNA sequence: TGTGCCACTGGACAGAACTATGGCTACACCTTC. Protein: CATGQNYGYTF.

The chain has TRBV6-1 and TRBJ1-2; no reliable D call. V was pared by 6 bases and J by 4 bases, with 12 bases between. The CDR3 extends over 13 amino acids. Germline V CDR1 and CDR2: MNHNS, SASEGT. CDR3 sequence reads: CASRERSSYGYTF. DNA for the CDR3: TGTGCCAGCAGGGAAAGGTCCAGCTATGGCTACACCTTC.

The V call is TRBV5-1, the J call TRBJ1-1, with D possibly TRBD1 on 6 matching bases. In germline, CDR1 is SGHRS, CDR2 YFSETQ. Between the trimmed V and J ends, which lost 0 bases and 8 bases, there was a span of 17 bases. The CDR3 totals 15 residues. The CDR3 loop reads CASSLVRTAGEEAFF. The CDR3 DNA reads TGCGCCAGCAGCTTGGTTAGGACAGCTGGGGAGGAAGCTTTCTTT.

The chain uses TRBV1 and TRBJ2-1; TRBD2, as called in the table, went unchecked against the DNA. TRBV1 is a documented pseudogene. The CDR3 totals 15 residues. This CDR3 reads CTITGERGVYNEQFF. In nucleotides, the CDR3 is TGCACCATCACAGGCGAGCGGGGGGTCTACAATGAGCAGTTCTTC.

J is TRBJ2-1 and V is TRBV4-3; 9 nucleotides match TRBD2. The CDR3 runs to 18 residues. With 0 bases clipped from V and 4 bases from J, the junction kept 10 bases outside the gene matches. Germline CDR1 reads LGHNA; CDR2 reads YSLEER. CDR3: CASSQDIRREGLYNEQFF. CDR3 nucleotide sequence: TGCGCCAGCAGCCAAGATATCCGGCGGGAGGGTTTGTACAATGAGCAGTTCTTC.

This rearrangement joins TRBV25-1 to TRBJ2-3, with 9 bases aligning to TRBD2. CDR3 size: 16 residues. The junction had 9 bases not matched to a gene; V was cut back by 5 bases and J by 3 bases. The germline CDR1 and CDR2 sequences are MGHDK and SYGVNS. CDR3 residues: CASSTGAGGRTDTQYF. The CDR3 coding sequence is TGTGCCAGCAGTACAGGGGCGGGGGGGAGGACAGATACGCAGTATTTT.

This clone was seen a single time. The chain is built from TRBV7-9 and TRBJ2-7; no definite D call. Per germline, CDR1 SEHNR and CDR2 FQNEAQ (reference sequence). CDR3 length: 13 amino acids. The V and J ends lost 1 base and 6 bases respectively, with 10 bases between them. The CDR3 sequence: CASSLGAPREQYF. The CDR3 DNA follows: TGTGCCAGCAGCTTAGGCGCCCCCCGCGAGCAGTACTTC.

V gene TRBV10-3 combines with J gene TRBJ2-1, with a tentative D call TRBD2 (6 bases). Trimming removed 6 bases at V and 4 bases at J, with 22 bases between. The germline CDR1 and CDR2 sequences are ENHRY and SYGVKD. The CDR3 is 17 amino acids. The CDR3 sequence: CAIRTREAGGVYNEQFF. CDR3 in DNA: TGTGCCATCAGGACTCGGGAAGCTGGCGGGGTATACAATGAGCAGTTCTTC.

The chain links TRBV10-1 to TRBJ2-1; no clear D. V shed 2 bases and J shed 6 bases, with 8 bases lying between them. CDR3 length: 13 amino acids. The germline V gene encodes CDR1 WNHNN and CDR2 SYGVQD (reference sequence). This CDR3 reads CASSEPASNEQFF. CDR3 DNA: TGCGCCAGCAGTGAGCCAGCTTCCAATGAGCAGTTCTTC.

The chain links TRBV9 to TRBJ2-6, with unresolved D. V lost 2 bases and J 0 bases, leaving 9 bases between the germline ends. The CDR3 has 16 residues. From germline, CDR1 is SGDLS and CDR2 YYNGEE. CDR3 coding DNA: TGTGCCAGCAGCGTGGACGGTTACTCTGGGGCCAACGTCCTGACTTTC. Amino acid sequence: CASSVDGYSGANVLTF.

V is TRBV5-4 and J is TRBJ2-2; D is unresolved. With 0 bases removed from V and 4 bases from J, the gap between germline ends came to 10 bases. Germline CDR1 is SGHNT and CDR2 is YYREEE (reference sequence). The CDR3 contains 15 residues. The CDR3 DNA is TGTGCCAGCAGCTTGGGGCTATCGAGCACCGGGGAGCTGTTTTTT. Amino acid sequence: CASSLGLSSTGELFF.

Only a few counts were recorded for this clone. CDR3 amino acids: CASSLNSNQPQHF. The CDR3, as DNA: TGTGCCAGCAGCTTAAATAGCAATCAGCCCCAGCATTTT. The rearrangement joins TRBV7-9 to TRBJ1-5; D is undetermined. This CDR3 has 13 residues. Trimming took off 2 bases at V and 0 bases at J, with 2 bases between the two ends. The V gene's germline CDR1 is SEHNR and CDR2 FQNEAQ (reference sequence).